The present entry profiles one TCR beta chain with its context. This clonotype was seen only a few times. Its target antigen remains unknown. Per-base quality was not reported, and no clone a single base away is much larger than it. This sample stems from a study of CD8 T cells in ankylosing spondylitis (dated by TCRdb to the late 2010s). Regarding the complete study: To find TCR variants linked to disease, the study profiled T cell receptor beta repertoires in ankylosing spondylitis patients and healthy donors. Samples of peripheral blood were taken, and for ankylosing spondylitis patients, synovial fluid was collected as well. The whole study cohort included about a hundred healthy donors and 25 or so ankylosing spondylitis patients.

Overall study results and their limits: A CD8+ phenotype was shown by the disease-linked clones, which were found at relatively low frequencies in peripheral blood. Blood from ankylosing spondylitis patients appeared to be characterized by a TCR beta motif made up of under ten highly homologous amino acid variants. Some TCR beta motif variants had previously been reported in synovial fluid and blood of reactive arthritis patients, which suggested common disease-initiation mechanisms. Significant enrichment of the disease-linked clones was reported in matched synovial fluid samples from ankylosing spondylitis patients.

The germline V gene sets CDR1 to SGHTA and CDR2 to FQGNSA. The CDR3 has 15 amino acids, counting the end cysteine and phenylalanine. The retained sequence is limited to the CDR3, 45 bases, with the frame set at the first base. V is trimmed back by 1 base and J by 4 bases, and the junction contains 6 bases that no gene match accounts for. The reads were generated on an Illumina HiSeq 2500. Quantitative 5'-RACE with molecular barcodes was used to prepare TCR beta libraries. Per the authors' processing: To identify disease-linked TCR variants, a new computational method was used, one built on a probabilistic model of VDJ rearrangement. The raw public data were reprocessed by TCRdb itself: fastp quality trimming at Q25, MiXCR clonotype calling, in-frame beta chains only. Identical CDR3 proteins give one entry, which carries the most common genes and DNA. The authors' filters were not applied to this entry. Counted in this sample were fewer than 150,000 distinct CDR3 sequences; around 7.9% of them appeared once. The top ten constitute approximately 13% of the sample.

The sequenced material came from blood, either unsorted or a sorted T cell fraction (not recorded which). Recombination joined TRBV7-2 with TRBJ2-7, with 8 bases aligning to TRBD1. This receptor was obtained from a female donor with ankylosing spondylitis or in good health (not recorded which). The nucleotides are TGTGCCAGCAGCTTAGGTACCCAGGGGGCGTACGAGCAGTACTTC. Translated, it reads CASSLGTQGAYEQYF.